This TCR beta chain was obtained from a study of blood T cell repertoires in COVID-19. Study information: In each case, the material was cDNA or gDNA derived from T cells, B-cell-depleted T cells, or PBMCs.

Recruitment covered about two dozen US areas and drew participants whose ages spanned about 18 to 89 years. The protocol was immunoSEQ multiplex PCR, while the TCRdb copy is restricted to in-frame clones and leaves out a portion. In the table there are around 300,000 clones, around nine tenths of which are singletons. The germline CDR1 and CDR2 sequences are SQVTM and ANQGSEA. This CDR3 is 16 amino acids long. The junction had 13 bases not matched to a gene; V was cut back by 6 bases and J by 5 bases. The sequence was collected from an older woman in a cohort exposed to, infected with or recovered from COVID-19 (not recorded which). Sequenced input: PBMCs or T cells enriched from blood (not recorded which). The V and J genes are TRBV29-1 and TRBJ2-2; 9 nucleotides match TRBD1. For the CDR3, the DNA is TGCAGCGTGAACCCCTTCGACAGGGGGAAGACCGGGGAGCTGTTTTTT. Translation gives CSVNPFDRGKTGELFF.